Following are 18 T cell receptor beta chains from one sample sequenced in a study of blood T cell repertoires in COVID-19. Profiled with immunoSEQ multiplex PCR; TCRdb holds only in-frame clones, not every one. The table shows approximately 100,000 clones, with about 85% occurring only once. The material sequenced was peripheral blood. These receptors were taken from a man aged 65 to 79 with acute or convalescent COVID-19.

This rearrangement joins TRBV28 to TRBJ2-2; 12 positions agree with TRBD2. The trim removed 2 bases at V and 6 bases at J, leaving 7 bases unmatched. The germline CDR1 and CDR2 sequences are MDHEN and SYDVKM. The CDR3 is made up of 17 amino acids. The DNA for the CDR3 is TGTGCCAGCAGTTTACTACTAGCGGGGGGCCGGCCCGGGGAGCTGTTTTTT. Its translation: CASSLLLAGGRPGELFF.

The chain couples TRBV5-1 to TRBJ2-1; D perhaps matches TRBD1 (6 bases). This CDR3 contains 13 residues. Per germline, CDR1 SGHRS and CDR2 YFSETQ. Between the trimmed V and J ends, which lost 3 bases and 8 bases, there was a span of 12 bases. The CDR3 protein is CASSSRQAYEQFF. As DNA, the CDR3 is TGCGCCAGCAGCTCTCGACAGGCCTATGAGCAGTTCTTC. The full variable domain, with the rest looked up from reference TRBV5-1 and TRBJ2-1, is KAGVTQTPRYLIKTRGQQVTLSCSPISGHRSVSWYQQTPGQGLQFLFEYFSETQRNKGNFPGRFSGRQFSNSRSEMNVSTLELGDSALYLCASSSRQAYEQFFGPGTRLTVL.

V and J are TRBV3-1 (or the pseudogene TRBV3-2) and TRBJ2-7, with D unresolved. Germline CDR1 is LGHDT and CDR2 is YNNKEL (reference sequence). V was trimmed by 3 bases and J by 3 bases, leaving 6 bases between them. The CDR3 loop spans 12 amino acids. The CDR3 region is CASSQTGYEQYF. The CDR3 DNA sequence: TGTGCCAGCAGCCAGACGGGCTACGAGCAGTACTTC.

The chain recombines TRBV5-1 with TRBJ2-1; 7 bases fit TRBD2. The CDR3 runs to 15 residues. Germline values: CDR1 SGHRS, CDR2 YFSETQ. With V trimmed by 4 bases and J by 7 bases, 11 bases remained unmatched. CDR3 DNA: TGCGCCAGCAGCATTGGGGGGGTTCGGTTGAATGAGCAGTTCTTC. It codes for CASSIGGVRLNEQFF. Complete variable domain (other parts from reference TRBV5-1 and TRBJ2-1): KAGVTQTPRYLIKTRGQQVTLSCSPISGHRSVSWYQQTPGQGLQFLFEYFSETQRNKGNFPGRFSGRQFSNSRSEMNVSTLELGDSALYLCASSIGGVRLNEQFFGPGTRLTVL.

The V call is TRBV6-2 or TRBV6-3, the J call TRBJ2-7, with 7 bases aligning to TRBD2. This CDR3 comprises 14 residues. The germline gives CDR1 MNHEY, CDR2 SVGEGT. The ends lost 4 bases at V and 3 bases at J; junction bases unmatched: 6. In DNA form, the CDR3 reads TGTGCCAGCAGTTTGGGCGGGGGTGACTACGAGCAGTACTTC. Protein sequence: CASSLGGGDYEQYF.

The rearrangement joins TRBV5-1 to TRBJ1-6; D perhaps matches TRBD1 (5 bases). Trimming took 0 bases from V and 7 from J, leaving 14 bases between them. The CDR3 spans 16 residues. The germline V gene has CDR1 SGHRS and CDR2 YFSETQ. The CDR3 loop is CASSLDTGQRNSPLHF. The CDR3, as DNA: TGCGCCAGCAGCTTGGATACAGGCCAGCGAAATTCACCCCTCCACTTT.

The chain is built from TRBV9 and TRBJ1-2; TRBD1 aligns across 10 bases. CDR1 and CDR2 from the germline V gene are SGDLS and YYNGEE. The trim removed 3 bases at V and 2 bases at J, leaving 1 base unmatched. The CDR3 loop spans 14 amino acids. In DNA form, the CDR3 reads TGTGCCAGCAGCGCGGGACAGGGGAACTATGGCTACACCTTC. Protein sequence: CASSAGQGNYGYTF.

This clone was seen more than once but under ten times. The V gene is TRBV29-1, the J gene TRBJ1-1; TRBD1 agrees at 9 bases. After removal of 4 bases from V and 6 bases from J, the junction contained 6 bases not matched to a gene. The germline V gene encodes CDR1 SQVTM and CDR2 ANQGSEA. CDR3 length: 13 amino acids. The CDR3 coding sequence is TGCAGCGTTGTGGGACAGGGCCACGCTGAAGCTTTCTTT. It translates to CSVVGQGHAEAFF.

Only one count was recorded for this clone. The genes are TRBV14 and TRBJ1-6; D might be TRBD1 (6 bases). This CDR3 is built from 14 residues. From germline, CDR1 is SGHDN and CDR2 FVKESK. The germline V and J ends were trimmed by 4 bases and 9 bases, with 13 bases remaining between them. The CDR3 DNA reads TGTGCCAGCAGCCCGGAAGGGGGTCGTTCACCCCTCCACTTT. Protein product: CASSPEGGRSPLHF.

V and J are TRBV6-1 and TRBJ1-2; the match to TRBD1 covers 8 bases. Germline CDR1 MNHNS, CDR2 SASEGT. Trimming removed 0 bases from V and 8 bases from J; junction bases left unmatched: 11. The length of the CDR3 is 16 residues. CDR3 in DNA: TGTGCCAGCAGTGAAGCGGGGACAGGAGGGTTTGGAGGCTACACCTTC. Its translation: CASSEAGTGGFGGYTF.

The chain links TRBV29-1 to TRBJ1-2; no firm D call. The V end was cut by 3 bases, the J end by 5 bases, with 7 bases between. The CDR3 has 11 amino acids. Germline V gives CDR1 SQVTM, CDR2 ANQGSEA. CDR3 residues: CSVEWQYGYTF. CDR3 DNA: TGCAGCGTTGAGTGGCAGTATGGCTACACCTTC.

This clone has only one observation. The rearrangement uses TRBV5-1 and TRBJ2-7; D perhaps matches TRBD1 (5 bases). Germline CDR1 is SGHRS and CDR2 is YFSETQ. The ends were cut back, 0 bases at V and 7 bases at J, with 14 bases in the middle. The CDR3 has 14 residues. Written as DNA, the CDR3 is TGCGCCAGCAGCTTGGGAGCCCCAAAGGGGGAGCAGTACTTC. Translated, it gives CASSLGAPKGEQYF. Filled out from reference TRBV5-1 and TRBJ2-7, the complete variable domain reads KAGVTQTPRYLIKTRGQQVTLSCSPISGHRSVSWYQQTPGQGLQFLFEYFSETQRNKGNFPGRFSGRQFSNSRSEMNVSTLELGDSALYLCASSLGAPKGEQYFGPGTRLTVT.

The J gene is TRBJ1-5, the V gene TRBV7-8; D possibly corresponds to TRBD1 (6 bases). The germline CDR1 and CDR2 sequences are SGHVS and FQNEAQ. The CDR3 length is 14 residues. V was cut by 4 bases and J by 7 bases, with 14 bases left in between. CDR3 coding DNA: TGTGCCAGCAGCTGGGGGCAGGGAATCCAGCCCCAGCATTTT. It encodes CASSWGQGIQPQHF.

The gene calls are TRBV12-3 or TRBV12-4 and TRBJ1-2, with a possible D match to TRBD1 (5 bases). Trimming stripped 4 bases from V and 8 bases from J, with 5 bases between. This CDR3 is 10 amino acids long. The CDR3 here is CASSYRGYTF. CDR3 coding DNA: TGTGCCAGCAGTTACAGGGGCTACACCTTC.

The chain employs TRBV6-6 and TRBJ2-3, with D possibly TRBD1 on 5 matching bases. The CDR3 sequence is 16 residues long. The V gene lost 8 bases and the J gene lost 2 bases, with 20 bases spanning the gap. Germline CDR1 and CDR2: MNHNY and SVGAGI (reference sequence). The CDR3 reads CASLYQRGTSTDTQYF. The CDR3 DNA is TGTGCCAGCCTATACCAAAGGGGAACCTCCACAGATACGCAGTATTTT.

CDR3 region: CASSYSAGLGNQPQHF. The CDR3 DNA reads as TGTGCCAGCAGTTACTCGGCGGGGCTGGGGAATCAGCCCCAGCATTTT. The V call is TRBV6-2 or TRBV6-3, the J call TRBJ1-5, with a weak D call TRBD1 (5 bases). The germline V gene encodes CDR1 MNHEY and CDR2 SVGEGT. Between the trimmed V and J ends, which lost 0 bases and 4 bases, there was a span of 13 bases. This CDR3 has 16 residues.

The rearrangement uses TRBV9 and TRBJ1-4; 8 bases match TRBD1. V shed 4 bases and J 5 bases; nucleotides not matched to a gene: 10. CDR1 SGDLS and CDR2 YYNGEE come from the germline V gene. CDR3 length: 16 residues. The CDR3 here is CASSPQPGQVNEKLFF. CDR3 nucleotides: TGTGCCAGCAGCCCTCAGCCGGGACAGGTGAATGAAAAACTGTTTTTT.

V usage is TRBV6-5 and J usage is TRBJ1-6, with TRBD1 matching over 8 bases. CDR1 MNHEY and CDR2 SVGAGI come from the germline V gene. CDR3 length: 15 residues. The J segment lost 6 bases and the V segment lost 2 bases, leaving 3 bases of the junction unmatched. CDR3 in amino acids: CASSYQGQGNSPLHF. Here the CDR3 DNA reads TGTGCCAGCAGTTACCAAGGACAGGGTAATTCACCCCTCCACTTT.